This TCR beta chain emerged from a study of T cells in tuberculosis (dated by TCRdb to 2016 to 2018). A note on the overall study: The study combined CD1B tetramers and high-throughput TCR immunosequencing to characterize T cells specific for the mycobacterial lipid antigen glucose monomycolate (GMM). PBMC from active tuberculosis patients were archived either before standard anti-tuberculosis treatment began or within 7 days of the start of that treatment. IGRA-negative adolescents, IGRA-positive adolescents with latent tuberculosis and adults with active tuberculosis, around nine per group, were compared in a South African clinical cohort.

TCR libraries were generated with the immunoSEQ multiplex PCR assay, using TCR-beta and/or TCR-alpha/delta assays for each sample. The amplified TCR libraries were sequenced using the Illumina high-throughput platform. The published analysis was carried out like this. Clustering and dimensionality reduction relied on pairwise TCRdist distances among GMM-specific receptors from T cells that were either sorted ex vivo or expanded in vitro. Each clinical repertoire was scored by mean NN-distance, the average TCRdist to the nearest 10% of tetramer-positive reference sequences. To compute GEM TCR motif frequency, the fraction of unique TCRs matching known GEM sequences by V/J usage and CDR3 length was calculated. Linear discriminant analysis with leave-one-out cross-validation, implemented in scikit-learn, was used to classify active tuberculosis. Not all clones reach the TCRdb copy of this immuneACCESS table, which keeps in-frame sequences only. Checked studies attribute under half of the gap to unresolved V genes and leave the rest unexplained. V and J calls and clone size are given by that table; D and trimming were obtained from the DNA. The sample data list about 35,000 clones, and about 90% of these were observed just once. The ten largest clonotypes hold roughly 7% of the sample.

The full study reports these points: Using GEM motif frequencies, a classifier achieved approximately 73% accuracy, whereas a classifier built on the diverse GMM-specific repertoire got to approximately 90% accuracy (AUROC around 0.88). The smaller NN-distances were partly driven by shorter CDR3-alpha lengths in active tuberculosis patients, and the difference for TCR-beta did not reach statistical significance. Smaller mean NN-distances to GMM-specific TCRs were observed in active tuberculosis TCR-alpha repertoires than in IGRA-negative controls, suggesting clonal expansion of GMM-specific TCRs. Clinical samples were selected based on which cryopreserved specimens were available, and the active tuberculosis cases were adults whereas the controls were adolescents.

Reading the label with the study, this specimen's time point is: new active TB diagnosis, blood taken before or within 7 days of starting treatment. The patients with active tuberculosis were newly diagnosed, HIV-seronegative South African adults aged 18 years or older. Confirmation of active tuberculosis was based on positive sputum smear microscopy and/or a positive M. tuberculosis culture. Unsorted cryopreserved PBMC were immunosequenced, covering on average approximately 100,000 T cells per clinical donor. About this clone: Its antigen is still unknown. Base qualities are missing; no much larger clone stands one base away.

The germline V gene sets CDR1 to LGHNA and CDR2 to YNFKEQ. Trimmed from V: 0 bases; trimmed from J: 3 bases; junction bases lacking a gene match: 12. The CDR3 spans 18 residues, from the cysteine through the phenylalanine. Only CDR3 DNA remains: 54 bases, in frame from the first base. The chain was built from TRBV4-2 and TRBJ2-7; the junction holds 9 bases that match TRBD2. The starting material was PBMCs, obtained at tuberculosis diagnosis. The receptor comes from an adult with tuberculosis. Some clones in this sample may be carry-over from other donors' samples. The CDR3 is CASSQESVRAGGIYEQYF. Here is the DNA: TGTGCCAGCAGCCAAGAATCGGTTCGGGCGGGGGGGATCTACGAGCAGTACTTC.